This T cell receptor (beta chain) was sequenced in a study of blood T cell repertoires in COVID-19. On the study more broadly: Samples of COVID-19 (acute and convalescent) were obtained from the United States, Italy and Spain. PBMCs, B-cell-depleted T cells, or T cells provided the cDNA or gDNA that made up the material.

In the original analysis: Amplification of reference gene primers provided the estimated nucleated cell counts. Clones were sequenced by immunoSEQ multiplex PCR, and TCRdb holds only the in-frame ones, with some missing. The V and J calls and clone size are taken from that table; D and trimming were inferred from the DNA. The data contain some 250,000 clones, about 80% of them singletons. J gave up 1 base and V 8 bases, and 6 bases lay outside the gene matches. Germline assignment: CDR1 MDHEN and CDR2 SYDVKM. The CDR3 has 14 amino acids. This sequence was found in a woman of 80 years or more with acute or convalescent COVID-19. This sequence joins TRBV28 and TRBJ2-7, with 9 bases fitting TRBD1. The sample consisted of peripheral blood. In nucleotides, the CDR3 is TGTGCCAGCCATGGACAGGGGCTATCCTACGAGCAGTACTTC. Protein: CASHGQGLSYEQYF.